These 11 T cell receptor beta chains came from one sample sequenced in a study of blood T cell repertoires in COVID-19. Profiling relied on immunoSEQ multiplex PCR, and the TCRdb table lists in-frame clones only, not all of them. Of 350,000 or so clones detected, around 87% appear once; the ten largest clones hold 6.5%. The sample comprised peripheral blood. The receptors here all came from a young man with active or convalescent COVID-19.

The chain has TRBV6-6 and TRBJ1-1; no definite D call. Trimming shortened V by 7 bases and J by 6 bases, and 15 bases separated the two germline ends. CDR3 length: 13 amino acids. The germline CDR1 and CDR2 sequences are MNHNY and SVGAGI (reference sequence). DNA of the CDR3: TGTGCCAGCACCACCTTGGTGGGCGCTGAAGCTTTCTTT. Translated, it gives CASTTLVGAEAFF.

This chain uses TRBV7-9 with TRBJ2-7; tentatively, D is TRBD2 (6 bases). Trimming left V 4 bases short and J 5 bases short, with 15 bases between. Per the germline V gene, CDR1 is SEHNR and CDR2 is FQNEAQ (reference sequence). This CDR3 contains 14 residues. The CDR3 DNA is TGTGCCAGCAGCTATCTGGGGGGAGGACACGAGCAGTACTTC. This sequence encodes CASSYLGGGHEQYF.

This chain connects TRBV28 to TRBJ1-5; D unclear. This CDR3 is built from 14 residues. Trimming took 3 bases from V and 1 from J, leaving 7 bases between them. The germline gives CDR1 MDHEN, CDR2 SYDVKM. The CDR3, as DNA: TGTGCCAGCAGTTTCGGGGTGAGCAATCAGCCCCAGCATTTT. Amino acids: CASSFGVSNQPQHF.

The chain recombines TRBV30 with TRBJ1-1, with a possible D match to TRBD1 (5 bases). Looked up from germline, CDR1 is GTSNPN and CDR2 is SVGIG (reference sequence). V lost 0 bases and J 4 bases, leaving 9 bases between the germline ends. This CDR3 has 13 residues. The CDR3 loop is CAWSVRGSTEAFF. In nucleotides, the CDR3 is TGTGCCTGGAGTGTAAGGGGCAGCACTGAAGCTTTCTTT.

The CDR3 here is CASSLEYGQPQHF. CDR3 DNA: TGTGCCAGCAGTTTAGAATACGGTCAGCCCCAGCATTTT. The chain is built from TRBV12-3 or TRBV12-4 and TRBJ1-5, with no clear D. Between the trimmed V and J ends, which lost 1 base and 6 bases, there was a span of 7 bases. The CDR3 runs to 13 residues.

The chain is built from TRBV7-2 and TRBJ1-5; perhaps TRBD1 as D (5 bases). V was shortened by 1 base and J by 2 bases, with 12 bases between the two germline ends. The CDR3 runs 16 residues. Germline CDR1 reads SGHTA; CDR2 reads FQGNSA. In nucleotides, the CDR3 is TGTGCCAGCAGCTTAGTAAGGGGCCTCGGCAATCAGCCCCAGCATTTT. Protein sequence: CASSLVRGLGNQPQHF. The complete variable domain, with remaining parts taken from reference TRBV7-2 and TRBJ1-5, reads GAGVSQSPSNKVTEKGKDVELRCDPISGHTALYWYRQSLGQGLEFLIYFQGNSAPDKSGLPSDRFSAERTGGSVSTLTIQRTQQEDSAVYLCASSLVRGLGNQPQHFGDGTRLSIL.

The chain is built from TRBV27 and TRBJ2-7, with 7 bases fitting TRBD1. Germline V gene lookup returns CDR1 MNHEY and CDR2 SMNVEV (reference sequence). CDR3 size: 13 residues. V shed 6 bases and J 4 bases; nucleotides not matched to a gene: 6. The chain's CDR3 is CASRNRGDYEQYF. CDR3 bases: TGTGCCAGCAGAAACAGGGGCGATTACGAGCAGTACTTC.

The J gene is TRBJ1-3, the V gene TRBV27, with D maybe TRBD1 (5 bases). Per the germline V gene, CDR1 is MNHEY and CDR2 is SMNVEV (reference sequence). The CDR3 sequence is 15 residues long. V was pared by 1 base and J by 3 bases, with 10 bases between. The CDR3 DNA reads TGTGCCAGCAGTTTATACCCGGGGGTTGGAAACACCATATATTTT. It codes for CASSLYPGVGNTIYF.

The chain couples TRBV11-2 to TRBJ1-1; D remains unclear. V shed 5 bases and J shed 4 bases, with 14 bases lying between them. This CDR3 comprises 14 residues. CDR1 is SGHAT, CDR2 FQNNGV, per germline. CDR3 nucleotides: TGTGCCAGCAGCCGTTCCGGAGACGGCACTGAAGCTTTCTTT. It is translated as CASSRSGDGTEAFF.

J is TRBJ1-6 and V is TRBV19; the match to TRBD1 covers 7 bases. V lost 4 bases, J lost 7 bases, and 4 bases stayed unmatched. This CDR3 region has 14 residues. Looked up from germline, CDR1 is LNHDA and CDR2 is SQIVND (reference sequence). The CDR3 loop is CASSTGTENSPLHF. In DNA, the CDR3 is TGTGCCAGTAGTACCGGGACAGAAAATTCACCCCTCCACTTT.

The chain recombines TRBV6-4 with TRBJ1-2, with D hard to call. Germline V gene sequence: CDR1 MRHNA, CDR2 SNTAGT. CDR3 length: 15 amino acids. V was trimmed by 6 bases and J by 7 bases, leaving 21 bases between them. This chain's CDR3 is CASSDLERGSGGYTF. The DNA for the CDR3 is TGTGCCAGCAGCGACCTTGAACGTGGCTCGGGTGGCTACACCTTC.